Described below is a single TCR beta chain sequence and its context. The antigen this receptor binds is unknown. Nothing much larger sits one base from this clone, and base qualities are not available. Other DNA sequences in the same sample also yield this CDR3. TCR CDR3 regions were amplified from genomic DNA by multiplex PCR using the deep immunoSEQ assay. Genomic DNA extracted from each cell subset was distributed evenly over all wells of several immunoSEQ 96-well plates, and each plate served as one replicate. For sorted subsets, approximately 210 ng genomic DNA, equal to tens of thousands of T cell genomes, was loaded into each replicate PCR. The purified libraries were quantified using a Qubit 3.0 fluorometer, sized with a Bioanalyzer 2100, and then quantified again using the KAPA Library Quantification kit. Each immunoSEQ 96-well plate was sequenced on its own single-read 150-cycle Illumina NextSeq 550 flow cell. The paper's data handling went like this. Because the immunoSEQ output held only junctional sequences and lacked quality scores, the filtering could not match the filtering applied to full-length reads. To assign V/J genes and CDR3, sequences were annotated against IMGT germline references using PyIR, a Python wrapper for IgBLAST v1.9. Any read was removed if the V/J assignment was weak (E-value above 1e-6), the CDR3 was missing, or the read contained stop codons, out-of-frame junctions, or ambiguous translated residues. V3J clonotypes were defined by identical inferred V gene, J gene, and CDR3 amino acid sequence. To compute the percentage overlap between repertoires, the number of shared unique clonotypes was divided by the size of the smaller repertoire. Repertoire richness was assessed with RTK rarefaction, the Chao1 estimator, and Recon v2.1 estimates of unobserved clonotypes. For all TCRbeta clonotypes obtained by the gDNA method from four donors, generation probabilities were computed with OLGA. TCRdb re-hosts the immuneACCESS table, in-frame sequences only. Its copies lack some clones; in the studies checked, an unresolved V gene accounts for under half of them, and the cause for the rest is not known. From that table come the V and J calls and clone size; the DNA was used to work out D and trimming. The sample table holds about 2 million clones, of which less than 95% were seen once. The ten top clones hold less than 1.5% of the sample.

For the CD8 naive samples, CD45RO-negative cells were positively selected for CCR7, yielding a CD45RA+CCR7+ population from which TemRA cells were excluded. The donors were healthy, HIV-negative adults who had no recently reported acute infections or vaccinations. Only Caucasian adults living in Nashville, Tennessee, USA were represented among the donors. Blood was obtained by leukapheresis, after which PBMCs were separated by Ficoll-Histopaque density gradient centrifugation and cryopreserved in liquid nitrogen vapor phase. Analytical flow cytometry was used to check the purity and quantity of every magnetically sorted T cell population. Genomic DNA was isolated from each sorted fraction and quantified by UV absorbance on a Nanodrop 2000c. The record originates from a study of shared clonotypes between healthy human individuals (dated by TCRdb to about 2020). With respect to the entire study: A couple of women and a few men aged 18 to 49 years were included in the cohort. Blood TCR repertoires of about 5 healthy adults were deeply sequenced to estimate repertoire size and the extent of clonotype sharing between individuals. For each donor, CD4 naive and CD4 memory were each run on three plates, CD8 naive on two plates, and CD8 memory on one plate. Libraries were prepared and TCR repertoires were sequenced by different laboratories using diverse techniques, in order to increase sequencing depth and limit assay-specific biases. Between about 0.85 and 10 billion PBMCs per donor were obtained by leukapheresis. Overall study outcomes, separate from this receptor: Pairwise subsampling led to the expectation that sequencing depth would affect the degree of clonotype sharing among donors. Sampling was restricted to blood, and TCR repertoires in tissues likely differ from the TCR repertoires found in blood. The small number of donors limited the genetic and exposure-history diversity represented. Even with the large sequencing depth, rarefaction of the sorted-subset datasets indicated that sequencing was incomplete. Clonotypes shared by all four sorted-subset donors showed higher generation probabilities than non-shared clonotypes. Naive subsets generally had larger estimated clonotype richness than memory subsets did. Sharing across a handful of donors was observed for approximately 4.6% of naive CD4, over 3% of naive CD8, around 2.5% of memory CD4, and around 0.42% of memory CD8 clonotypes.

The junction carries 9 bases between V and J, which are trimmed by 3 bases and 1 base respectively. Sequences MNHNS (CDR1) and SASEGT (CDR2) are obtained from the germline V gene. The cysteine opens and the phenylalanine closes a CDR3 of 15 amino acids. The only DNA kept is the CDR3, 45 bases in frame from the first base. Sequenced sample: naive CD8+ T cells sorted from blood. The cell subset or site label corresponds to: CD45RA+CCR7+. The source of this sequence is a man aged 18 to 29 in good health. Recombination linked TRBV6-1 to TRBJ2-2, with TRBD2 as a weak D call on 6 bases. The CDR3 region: CASSEEGLNTGELFF. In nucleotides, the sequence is TGTGCCAGCAGTGAGGAGGGACTGAACACCGGGGAGCTGTTTTTT.